This TCR beta chain came from a study of shared clonotypes between healthy human individuals. As to this clone: What it binds is unknown.

Unmatched junction bases numbered 6, after V lost 0 bases and J lost 2 bases. The CDR3 is 16 residues long. CDR1 SGHDT and CDR2 YYEEEE come from the germline V gene. The authors split each subset's genomic DNA evenly across several immunoSEQ plates. TCRdb's table, derived via immunoSEQ multiplex PCR, lists solely in-frame clones and lacks some. The sample yields approximately 720,000 clones, roughly nine tenths seen once. Overall study results and limits: Researchers found naive subsets generally carried larger estimated richness than memory subsets. The researchers took only blood, and tissue repertoires probably look different.

CD45RO-negative, CCR7-selected cells formed the naive CD8 fraction, which excluded terminally differentiated effector memory CD45RA+ cells. Donors were healthy HIV-negative adults without recent acute infections or vaccinations. The rearrangement uses TRBV5-6 and TRBJ2-7; TRBD2 matches at 9 bases. Input material: naive CD8+ T cells sorted from blood. This TCR derives from a man aged 30 to 45 in good health. The CDR3 DNA follows: TGTGCCAGCAGCTTGGATGCTAGCGGGAACCCCTACGAGCAGTACTTC. This encodes CASSLDASGNPYEQYF. The full variable domain, in which reference TRBV5-6 and TRBJ2-7 provide the parts outside the CDR3, is DAGVTQSPTHLIKTRGQQVTLRCSPKSGHDTVSWYQQALGQGPQFIFQYYEEEERQRGNFPDRFSGHQFPNYSSELNVNALLLGDSALYLCASSLDASGNPYEQYFGPGTRLTVT.